Listed below are T cell receptor beta chains from one sample, sequenced in a study of control samples from healthy donors and cancer patients. Libraries were prepared by immunoSEQ multiplex PCR; TCRdb keeps only in-frame clonotypes and omits some of them. The sample yields approximately 60,000 clones, roughly 85% seen once. Sequencing was done on a sample of blood. The receptors stem from a man aged 35-49 years in good health. CDR3s include the opening cysteine and the closing phenylalanine or tryptophan. A D gene is named only where the DNA matches it firmly. Size is stated for part of the rows, as once, few or many counts, or as a class when the clone is expanded.

CDR3aa: CAIRGYGDEAFF
CDR3nt: TGTGCCATCAGAGGCTATGGGGATGAAGCTTTCTTT
d_gene: -
v_gene: TRBV10-3
abundance: -
j_gene: TRBJ1-1

CDR3aa: CASSARTGRTDTQYF
CDR3nt: TGTGCCAGCAGCGCACGGACAGGCCGCACAGATACGCAGTATTTT
d_gene: TRBD1
v_gene: TRBV9
abundance: -
j_gene: TRBJ2-3

CDR3aa: CASSIRSGNTIYF
CDR3nt: TGTGCCAGCAGTATCAGGTCTGGAAACACCATATATTTT
d_gene: -
v_gene: TRBV12-3/TRBV12-4
abundance: -
j_gene: TRBJ1-3

CDR3aa: CAWSVAPPTYNEQFF
CDR3nt: TGTGCCTGGAGTGTGGCACCCCCCACATACAATGAGCAGTTCTTC
d_gene: -
v_gene: TRBV30
abundance: -
j_gene: TRBJ2-1

CDR3aa: CASSPGLYSNQPQHF
CDR3nt: TGTGCCAGCAGCCCCGGACTTTATAGCAATCAGCCCCAGCATTTT
d_gene: -
v_gene: TRBV28
abundance: -
j_gene: TRBJ1-5

CDR3aa: CAFRRGLYNSPLHF
CDR3nt: TGTGCCTTTAGAAGGGGGCTCTATAATTCACCCCTCCACTTT
d_gene: TRBD1
v_gene: TRBV30
abundance: -
j_gene: TRBJ1-6

CDR3aa: CSVEGGQGATGELFF
CDR3nt: TGCAGCGTTGAAGGGGGACAGGGGGCCACCGGGGAGCTGTTTTTT
d_gene: TRBD1
v_gene: TRBV29-1
abundance: -
j_gene: TRBJ2-2

CDR3aa: CASSLTELAGKQYF
CDR3nt: TGTGCCAGCAGTTTAACTGAACTAGCGGGTAAGCAGTACTTC
d_gene: TRBD2
v_gene: TRBV28
abundance: once
j_gene: TRBJ2-7

CDR3aa: CASSFATLARNTIYF
CDR3nt: TGTGCCAGCAGCTTCGCGACCCTCGCCAGAAACACCATATATTTT
d_gene: -
v_gene: TRBV7-9
abundance: -
j_gene: TRBJ1-3

CDR3aa: CAISQGAKNIQYF
CDR3nt: TGTGCCATTTCGCAGGGGGCCAAAAACATTCAGTACTTC
d_gene: -
v_gene: TRBV24-1
abundance: -
j_gene: TRBJ2-4

CDR3aa: CASSQDSRGSGYTF
CDR3nt: TGCGCCAGCAGCCAAGATTCCAGGGGGAGCGGCTACACCTTC
d_gene: TRBD1
v_gene: TRBV4-3
abundance: -
j_gene: TRBJ1-2

CDR3aa: CATSDSSSGSAYNEQFF
CDR3nt: TGTGCCACCAGTGACTCCAGCAGCGGGAGTGCTTACAATGAGCAGTTCTTC
d_gene: TRBD2
v_gene: TRBV24-1
abundance: few
j_gene: TRBJ2-1

CDR3aa: CASSLASGGLDYGYTF
CDR3nt: TGCGCCAGCAGCTTGGCCTCGGGGGGGTTGGACTATGGCTACACCTTC
d_gene: -
v_gene: TRBV5-1
abundance: -
j_gene: TRBJ1-2

CDR3aa: CASSLSRNQPQHF
CDR3nt: TGTGCCAGCAGTTTAAGCCGGAATCAGCCCCAGCATTTT
d_gene: -
v_gene: TRBV27
abundance: few
j_gene: TRBJ1-5

CDR3aa: CASSPQPNSPLHF
CDR3nt: TGTGCCAGCAGCCCCCAGCCTAATTCACCCCTCCACTTT
d_gene: -
v_gene: TRBV14
abundance: -
j_gene: TRBJ1-6

CDR3aa: CASSLRTVTSNYGYTF
CDR3nt: TGTGCCAGCAGTTTACGGACGGTCACGTCTAACTATGGCTACACCTTC
d_gene: -
v_gene: TRBV28
abundance: -
j_gene: TRBJ1-2

CDR3aa: CASSSTGRSYEQYF
CDR3nt: TGTGCCAGCAGTTCCACGGGCAGGTCCTACGAGCAGTACTTC
d_gene: -
v_gene: TRBV28
abundance: -
j_gene: TRBJ2-7

CDR3aa: CASSVGWGGSSYEQYF
CDR3nt: TGTGCCAGCAGCGTAGGTTGGGGGGGATCCTCCTACGAGCAGTACTTC
d_gene: TRBD2
v_gene: TRBV9
abundance: -
j_gene: TRBJ2-7

CDR3aa: CASSAGAGSRHNEQFF
CDR3nt: TGTGCCAGCAGCGCCGGAGCGGGGAGTAGGCACAATGAGCAGTTCTTC
d_gene: TRBD2
v_gene: TRBV9
abundance: -
j_gene: TRBJ2-1

CDR3aa: CASRPGTDSYEQYF
CDR3nt: TGTGCCAGCAGACCCGGGACAGACTCCTACGAGCAGTACTTC
d_gene: TRBD1
v_gene: TRBV5-4
abundance: -
j_gene: TRBJ2-7

CDR3aa: CASGRTEETQYF
CDR3nt: TGTGCTAGTGGTCGGACCGAAGAGACCCAGTACTTC
d_gene: -
v_gene: TRBV12-5
abundance: -
j_gene: TRBJ2-5

CDR3aa: CASSLGGEQAPLHF
CDR3nt: TGTGCCAGCAGCTTAGGAGGAGAGCAGGCACCCCTCCACTTT
d_gene: -
v_gene: TRBV11-3
abundance: -
j_gene: TRBJ1-6

CDR3aa: CASSYSGQGLYGYTF
CDR3nt: TGTGCCAGCAGTTACTCGGGACAGGGGCTCTATGGCTACACCTTC
d_gene: TRBD1
v_gene: TRBV6-2/TRBV6-3
abundance: -
j_gene: TRBJ1-2

CDR3aa: CASSGVSETQYF
CDR3nt: TGTGCCAGCAGCGGCGTCTCCGAGACCCAGTACTTC
d_gene: -
v_gene: TRBV9
abundance: -
j_gene: TRBJ2-5

CDR3aa: CASRNMRAERGLNEKLFF
CDR3nt: TGTGCCAGCAGAAATATGCGGGCCGAGAGGGGGCTAAATGAAAAACTATTTTTT
d_gene: TRBD1
v_gene: TRBV28
abundance: once
j_gene: TRBJ1-4

CDR3aa: CASSNDGQGWYTDTQYF
CDR3nt: TGTGCCAGCAGCAACGACGGACAGGGCTGGTACACAGATACGCAGTATTTT
d_gene: TRBD1
v_gene: TRBV14
abundance: -
j_gene: TRBJ2-3

CDR3aa: CASSPRVGGTEAFF
CDR3nt: TGTGCCAGCAGCCCACGGGTAGGGGGCACTGAAGCTTTCTTT
d_gene: -
v_gene: TRBV7-2
abundance: -
j_gene: TRBJ1-1

CDR3aa: CASSPGRGGNNEQFF
CDR3nt: TGTGCCAGCAGCCCAGGCCGGGGGGGGAACAATGAGCAGTTCTTC
d_gene: TRBD2
v_gene: TRBV11-2
abundance: -
j_gene: TRBJ2-1

CDR3aa: CASSLQTTSQPQHF
CDR3nt: TGTGCCAGCAGCCTACAGACTACCAGTCAGCCCCAGCATTTT
d_gene: -
v_gene: TRBV28
abundance: -
j_gene: TRBJ1-5

CDR3aa: CASRGQDYGYTF
CDR3nt: TGTGCCAGCAGGGGACAGGACTATGGCTACACCTTC
d_gene: TRBD1
v_gene: TRBV12-3/TRBV12-4
abundance: -
j_gene: TRBJ1-2

CDR3aa: CASNPQQGPPETQYF
CDR3nt: TGTGCCAGCAACCCCCAACAGGGCCCACCAGAGACCCAGTACTTC
d_gene: -
v_gene: TRBV6-5
abundance: -
j_gene: TRBJ2-5

CDR3aa: CASSLVFERDSATQYF
CDR3nt: TGTGCCAGCAGCTTAGTGTTCGAGCGGGATTCGGCTACGCAGTATTTT
d_gene: TRBD2
v_gene: TRBV7-9
abundance: -
j_gene: TRBJ2-3

CDR3aa: CASSLGRTGDYGYTF
CDR3nt: TGTGCCAGCAGTCTCGGTAGGACAGGGGACTATGGCTACACCTTC
d_gene: TRBD1
v_gene: TRBV7-9
abundance: -
j_gene: TRBJ1-2

CDR3aa: CASSSVRGGNTIYF
CDR3nt: TGTGCCAGCAGCTCAGTTAGGGGTGGAAACACCATATATTTT
d_gene: -
v_gene: TRBV11-2
abundance: -
j_gene: TRBJ1-3

CDR3aa: CSARPGTEAFF
CDR3nt: TGCAGTGCTAGGCCTGGGACTGAAGCTTTCTTT
d_gene: -
v_gene: TRBV20-1
abundance: -
j_gene: TRBJ1-1